The clone carrying this T cell receptor beta chain was counted a single time. This sample is drawn from a study of control samples from healthy donors and cancer patients. The method was immunoSEQ multiplex PCR; TCRdb's version includes in-frame clones alone and lacks a portion of them. This sample carries around 170,000 clones, roughly 90% of them seen once, and the ten largest clones take less than 0.75%. The trim removed 5 bases at V and 5 bases at J, leaving 7 bases unmatched. This CDR3 is built from 14 residues. Germline V lookup: CDR1 MDHEN, CDR2 SYDVKM. Sequencing was carried out using blood. This sequence joins TRBV28 and TRBJ1-1; 8 bases map to TRBD1. The sequence was collected from a woman aged 25 to 45 in good health. The CDR3 here is CASSHQGARTEAFF. CDR3 in DNA: TGTGCCAGCAGTCACCAGGGGGCAAGGACTGAAGCTTTCTTT.